This is a list of T cell receptor beta chains from one sample in a study of cytomegalovirus exposure and HLA in healthy donors. Measured with immunoSEQ multiplex PCR; TCRdb has only the in-frame clones, and not every one. Among 130,000 to 150,000 clones listed, around 88% were seen once. The sequenced material came from PBMCs. These TCRs come from a woman between 18 and 30 years old in good health and CMV-seropositive. CDR3s include the opening cysteine and the closing phenylalanine or tryptophan. D genes are given only for firm matches. The size of a clone is reported for some rows only, either as once, few or many, or as a class for expanded clones.

D gene: NA; J gene: TRBJ1-2; V gene: TRBV6-1; clone size: NA; CDR3 length: 12; CDR3 DNA: TGTGCCAGCGACAAAGGCAACTATGGCTACACCTTC; CDR3 protein: CASDKGNYGYTF
D gene: TRBD1; J gene: TRBJ1-5; V gene: TRBV30; clone size: NA; CDR3 length: 15; CDR3 DNA: TGTGCCTGGAGTGTACTAGGACAGGGGGACCAGCCCCAGCATTTT; CDR3 protein: CAWSVLGQGDQPQHF
D gene: NA; J gene: TRBJ1-1; V gene: TRBV27; clone size: NA; CDR3 length: 14; CDR3 DNA: TGTGCCAGCAGTCCGGGACACATGAACACTGAAGCTTTCTTT; CDR3 protein: CASSPGHMNTEAFF
D gene: NA; J gene: TRBJ2-7; V gene: TRBV6-1; clone size: NA; CDR3 length: 11; CDR3 DNA: TGTGCCAGCAGTGAACGTAGCGAGCAGTACTTC; CDR3 protein: CASSERSEQYF
D gene: NA; J gene: TRBJ1-1; V gene: TRBV18; clone size: NA; CDR3 length: 14; CDR3 DNA: TGTGCCAGCTCCCATTTCGAGAGGAACACTGAAGCTTTCTTT; CDR3 protein: CASSHFERNTEAFF
D gene: TRBD1; J gene: TRBJ1-1; V gene: TRBV30; clone size: few; CDR3 length: 15; CDR3 DNA: TGTGCCTGGACCGCCCGGGACAGGGGAAACACTGAAGCTTTCTTT; CDR3 protein: CAWTARDRGNTEAFF
D gene: TRBD1; J gene: TRBJ2-7; V gene: TRBV27; clone size: once; CDR3 length: 15; CDR3 DNA: TGTGCCAGCAGTTCCCGGACAGGGTCCTCCTACGAGCAGTACTTC; CDR3 protein: CASSSRTGSSYEQYF
D gene: TRBD2; J gene: TRBJ2-1; V gene: TRBV30; clone size: NA; CDR3 length: 16; CDR3 DNA: TGTGCCTGGAGTCGACCGGGACTAGGGTCCCGTCATGAGCAGTTCTTC; CDR3 protein: CAWSRPGLGSRHEQFF
D gene: TRBD1; J gene: TRBJ1-4; V gene: TRBV7-9; clone size: NA; CDR3 length: 15; CDR3 DNA: TGTGCCAGCAGAGACGACAGGGCCGTCGATGAAAAACTGTTTTTT; CDR3 protein: CASRDDRAVDEKLFF
D gene: NA; J gene: TRBJ1-5; V gene: TRBV4-1; clone size: few; CDR3 length: 14; CDR3 DNA: TGCGCCAGCAGCCAAGATCTGTCGAGTAAGCCCCAGCATTTT; CDR3 protein: CASSQDLSSKPQHF
D gene: NA; J gene: TRBJ1-4; V gene: TRBV6-5; clone size: NA; CDR3 length: 15; CDR3 DNA: TGTGCCAGCAGTTACCGCGAGAGGATTAATGAAAAACTGTTTTTT; CDR3 protein: CASSYRERINEKLFF
D gene: NA; J gene: TRBJ1-1; V gene: TRBV7-2; clone size: many; CDR3 length: 13; CDR3 DNA: TGTGCCAGCAGCTTTGGTTCAATAGCTGAAGCTTTCTTT; CDR3 protein: CASSFGSIAEAFF
D gene: NA; J gene: TRBJ1-1; V gene: TRBV19; clone size: NA; CDR3 length: 13; CDR3 DNA: TGTGCCAGTAGCCTACAGGGGAACACTGAAGCTTTCTTT; CDR3 protein: CASSLQGNTEAFF
D gene: TRBD1; J gene: TRBJ1-1; V gene: TRBV29-1; clone size: NA; CDR3 length: 15; CDR3 DNA: TGCAGCGTTGAAGCCAGGGGGCGGCCGGGCACTGAAGCTTTCTTT; CDR3 protein: CSVEARGRPGTEAFF
D gene: TRBD1; J gene: TRBJ1-6; V gene: TRBV30; clone size: NA; CDR3 length: 15; CDR3 DNA: TGTGCCTGGAGTGCTATGGGGACAGGGGACTCACCCCTCCACTTT; CDR3 protein: CAWSAMGTGDSPLHF
D gene: TRBD1; J gene: TRBJ1-4; V gene: TRBV7-8; clone size: NA; CDR3 length: 15; CDR3 DNA: TGTGCCAGCAGCCCCCGGGACAGGGGGCGGGAAAAACTGTTTTTT; CDR3 protein: CASSPRDRGREKLFF
D gene: TRBD2; J gene: TRBJ2-3; V gene: TRBV5-1; clone size: once; CDR3 length: 15; CDR3 DNA: TGCGCCACCGCTAGCGGGGGCAGGAGCACAGATACGCAGTATTTT; CDR3 protein: CATASGGRSTDTQYF
D gene: TRBD2; J gene: TRBJ2-7; V gene: TRBV18; clone size: NA; CDR3 length: 15; CDR3 DNA: TGTGCCAGCTCACCACCGGGACTAGCGGACTACGAGCAGTACTTC; CDR3 protein: CASSPPGLADYEQYF
D gene: NA; J gene: TRBJ2-3; V gene: TRBV5-1; clone size: NA; CDR3 length: 17; CDR3 DNA: TGCGCCAGCAGCATGATTGTCCAGGATCCTAGCACAGATACGCAGTATTTT; CDR3 protein: CASSMIVQDPSTDTQYF
D gene: NA; J gene: TRBJ1-1; V gene: TRBV10-3; clone size: few; CDR3 length: 15; CDR3 DNA: TGTGCCATCGGTGTCTCCGGTGTTCGGGACACTGAAGCTTTCTTT; CDR3 protein: CAIGVSGVRDTEAFF
D gene: TRBD1; J gene: TRBJ2-7; V gene: TRBV4-1; clone size: few; CDR3 length: 15; CDR3 DNA: TGCGCCAGCAGCCACGACGGGACAGGGGATTACGAGCAGTACTTC; CDR3 protein: CASSHDGTGDYEQYF
D gene: NA; J gene: TRBJ2-2; V gene: TRBV27; clone size: NA; CDR3 length: 12; CDR3 DNA: TGTGCCAGCAGTCCTTACACCGGGGAGCTGTTTTTT; CDR3 protein: CASSPYTGELFF
D gene: NA; J gene: TRBJ1-2; V gene: TRBV7-8; clone size: NA; CDR3 length: 14; CDR3 DNA: TGTGCCAGCAGCACCCAGGCCCTTGATTATGGCTACACCTTC; CDR3 protein: CASSTQALDYGYTF